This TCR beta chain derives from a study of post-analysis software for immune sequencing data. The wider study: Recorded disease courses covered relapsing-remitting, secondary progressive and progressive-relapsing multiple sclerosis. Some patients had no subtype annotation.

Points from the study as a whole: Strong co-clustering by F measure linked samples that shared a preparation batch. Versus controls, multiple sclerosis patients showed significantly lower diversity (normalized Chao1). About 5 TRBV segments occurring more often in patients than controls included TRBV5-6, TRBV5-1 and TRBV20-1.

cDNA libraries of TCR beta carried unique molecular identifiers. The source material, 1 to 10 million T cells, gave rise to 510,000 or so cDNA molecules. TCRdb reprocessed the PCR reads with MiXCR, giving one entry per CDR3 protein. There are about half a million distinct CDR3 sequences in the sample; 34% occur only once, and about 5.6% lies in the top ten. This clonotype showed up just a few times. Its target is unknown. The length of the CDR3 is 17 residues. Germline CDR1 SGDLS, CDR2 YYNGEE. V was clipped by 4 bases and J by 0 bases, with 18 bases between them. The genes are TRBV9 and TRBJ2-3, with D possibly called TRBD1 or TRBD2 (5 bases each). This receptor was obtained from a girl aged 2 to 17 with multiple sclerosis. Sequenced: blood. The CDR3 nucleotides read TGTGCCAGCAGCCAAGACGTGTGGGACGGAAGCACAGATACGCAGTATTTT. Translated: CASSQDVWDGSTDTQYF.